These 20 T cell receptor beta chains were sequenced from one sample in a study of neurological immune-mediated disorders. Using its own MiXCR run on the 5' RACE reads, TCRdb lists one record per CDR3 protein. The data show roughly 53,000 distinct CDR3 sequences, 7% to 10% seen once. The time point: longitudinal time-point 3. Sequenced: PBMCs. These receptors came from a woman aged 40 to 50 in good health.

In this sample, this clonotype turned up many times. The chain links TRBV12-3 or TRBV12-4 to TRBJ1-6; a possible D gene is TRBD1 (5 bases). With 1 base removed from V and 10 bases from J, the gap between germline ends came to 17 bases. This CDR3 region has 16 residues. The CDR3 spells CASSLGGPFGGSPLHF. The CDR3 region has the DNA TGTGCCAGCAGTTTAGGGGGTCCGTTCGGGGGGTCACCCCTCCACTTT.

This clonotype is deemed medium-sized. The chain recombines TRBV5-6 with TRBJ2-1; D is ambiguous. Germline V lookup: CDR1 SGHDT, CDR2 YYEEEE. The CDR3 runs to 16 residues. Trimming took 1 base from V and 3 from J, leaving 14 bases between them. This chain's CDR3 is CASSLWWQQNYNEQFF. As DNA, the CDR3 is TGTGCCAGCAGCTTGTGGTGGCAGCAAAACTACAATGAGCAGTTCTTC.

This clonotype was recorded many times. The chain links TRBV9 to TRBJ1-3, with D unresolved. This CDR3 is built from 16 residues. Trimming cost V 0 bases and J 0 bases, with 10 bases left between them. Germline assignment: CDR1 SGDLS and CDR2 YYNGEE. The CDR3 DNA is TGTGCCAGCAGCGTAGATCGGGTTGGCTCTGGAAACACCATATATTTT. Its protein product is CASSVDRVGSGNTIYF. Full variable domain (rest looked up from reference TRBV9 and TRBJ1-3): DSGVTQTPKHLITATGQRVTLRCSPRSGDLSVYWYQQSLDQGLQFLIQYYNGEERAKGNILERFSAQQFPDLHSELNLSSLELGDSALYFCASSVDRVGSGNTIYFGEGSWLTVV.

This clonotype has ten or more counts. The rearrangement links TRBV6-2 or TRBV6-3 to TRBJ2-3; D may be TRBD2 (6 bases). The germline V gene encodes CDR1 MNHEY and CDR2 SVGEGT. V was pared by 7 bases and J by 3 bases, with 11 bases between. The CDR3 totals 13 residues. The CDR3 protein is CASTARGTDTQYF. CDR3 nucleotide sequence: TGTGCCAGCACCGCCCGGGGGACAGATACGCAGTATTTT.

About this clonotype: This is likely a read error, given that the CDR3 carries no conserved phenylalanine or tryptophan at its end. The V gene is TRBV10-3, the J gene TRBJ2-5; D may be TRBD1 or TRBD2 (6 bases each). The CDR3 contains 18 residues. The germline V gene encodes CDR1 ENHRY and CDR2 SYGVKD. The V end lost 2 bases, the J end lost 4 bases, and 23 bases lay between the germline ends. In nucleotides, the CDR3 is TGTGCCATCAGTGAGGGACCAGGTAGGGGGGCCAGAGGAGAGACCCAGTACTTA. Translation: CAISEGPGRGARGETQYL.

This clonotype appeared many times. V and J are TRBV7-9 and TRBJ2-3, with D tentatively TRBD1 (6 bases). CDR1 and CDR2 from the germline V gene are SEHNR and FQNEAQ (reference sequence). The CDR3 extends over 15 amino acids. V gave up 5 bases and J gave up 5 bases, with 17 bases separating them. CDR3 sequence: CASSPRTQGRDTQYF. CDR3 DNA sequence: TGTGCCAGCAGCCCCCGGACCCAGGGGAGAGATACGCAGTATTTT. The variable domain in full, with the rest retrieved from reference TRBV7-9 and TRBJ2-3, is DTGVSQNPRHKITKRGQNVTFRCDPISEHNRLYWYRQTLGQGPEFLTYFQNEAQLEKSRLLSDRFSAERPKGSFSTLEIQRTEQGDSAMYLCASSPRTQGRDTQYFGPGTRLTVL.

This clonotype appeared many times. The rearrangement links TRBV4-3 to TRBJ1-1; 7 bases agree with TRBD1. The CDR3 totals 16 residues. The germline V gene encodes CDR1 LGHNA and CDR2 YSLEER. J gave up 2 bases and V 0 bases, and 6 bases lay outside the gene matches. The CDR3 DNA is TGCGCCAGCAGCCAAGATAGGGGAGGGGGCAACACTGAAGCTTTCTTT. This codes for CASSQDRGGGNTEAFF.

Many counts were recorded for this clonotype. V is TRBV12-3 or TRBV12-4 and J is TRBJ2-7, with TRBD1 matching 7 bases. Trimming took 5 bases from V and 6 from J; bases not matched to a gene: 10. This CDR3 has 14 residues. The CDR3 DNA is TGTGCCAGCAGTCTCAGCAGGGGGTGGACCGAGCAGTACTTC. It yields the protein CASSLSRGWTEQYF.

V and J are TRBV6-2 or TRBV6-3 and TRBJ1-1; the match to TRBD1 covers 8 bases. Germline assignment: CDR1 MNHEY and CDR2 SVGEGT. The CDR3 spans 15 residues. J lost 5 bases, V lost 6 bases, and 11 bases had no gene match. Here the CDR3 DNA reads TGTGCCAGCAGGCCGGACAGGGAGGTTGAAACTGAAGCTTTCTTT. Translation gives CASRPDREVETEAFF.

The V gene is TRBV5-6, the J gene TRBJ2-7, with D perhaps matching TRBD1 or TRBD2 (5 bases each). Between the trimmed V and J ends, which lost 4 bases and 5 bases, there was a span of 10 bases. Germline V CDR1 and CDR2: SGHDT, YYEEEE. The CDR3 spans 12 residues. For the CDR3, the DNA is TGTGCCAGCAGCCCGGGACCCCACGAGCAGTACTTC. Translation: CASSPGPHEQYF.

This clonotype has at least ten counts. This chain connects TRBV10-3 to TRBJ2-3, with TRBD1 matching over 8 bases. CDR3 length: 15 residues. V lost 2 bases and J lost 2; bases outside the gene matches: 3. Per the germline V gene, CDR1 is ENHRY and CDR2 is SYGVKD. The CDR3 DNA reads TGTGCCATCAGTGAGGGGGACAGGCCCACAGATACGCAGTATTTT. As protein: CAISEGDRPTDTQYF.

This clonotype occurred many times. V and J are TRBV7-2 and TRBJ1-5, with 7 bases identical to TRBD1. The V segment lost 5 bases and the J segment 4 bases; nucleotides outside the gene matches: 5. CDR1 and CDR2 from the germline V gene are SGHTA and FQGNSA. CDR3 length: 14 residues. The CDR3 bases are TGTGCCAGCAGCGCGACAGGGCCAAATCAGCCCCAGCATTTT. It encodes CASSATGPNQPQHF. The full variable domain, completed using reference TRBV7-2 and TRBJ1-5, is GAGVSQSPSNKVTEKGKDVELRCDPISGHTALYWYRQSLGQGLEFLIYFQGNSAPDKSGLPSDRFSAERTGGSVSTLTIQRTQQEDSAVYLCASSATGPNQPQHFGDGTRLSIL.

This clonotype was detected only once. The chain is built from TRBV3-1 and TRBJ1-1, with D hard to call. Germline V CDR1 and CDR2: LGHDT, YNNKEL (reference sequence). The V gene lost 4 bases and the J gene lost 4 bases, with 16 bases spanning the gap. The CDR3 totals 15 residues. In DNA, the CDR3 is TGTGCCAGCAGCCCCTTGCGGATCTCGGGCACTGAAGCTTTCTTT. Protein: CASSPLRISGTEAFF.

At least ten counts were recorded for this clonotype. V gene TRBV15 combines with J gene TRBJ2-7, with D perhaps assigned TRBD1 or TRBD2 (5 bases each). Germline V CDR1 and CDR2: LNHNV, YYDKDF (reference sequence). This CDR3 contains 14 residues. V lost 5 bases, J lost 2 bases, and 13 bases lay in between. CDR3 nucleotides: TGTGCCACCAGCCCCCTTGGGGGTCCCTACGAGCAGTACTTC. Translated, it gives CATSPLGGPYEQYF.

Ten or more counts support this clonotype. The chain combines TRBV4-2 with TRBJ1-2, with D unresolved. The CDR3 spans 16 residues. Trimming removed 1 base at V and 3 bases at J, with 15 bases between. Germline V gives CDR1 LGHNA, CDR2 YNFKEQ. CDR3 coding DNA: TGTGCCAGCAGCCAAGTCGGGCAGATCATTTACTATGGCTACACCTTC. Amino acids: CASSQVGQIIYYGYTF.

There are many counts of this clonotype. This chain uses TRBV20-1 with TRBJ2-2; possible D gene TRBD2, 6 bases. CDR1 and CDR2 from the germline V gene are DFQATT and SNEGSKA (reference sequence). Deletions cut 5 bases from V and 2 bases from J, with 12 bases between. This CDR3 spans 14 amino acids. CDR3 in DNA: TGCAGTGCTCGGGGGACTCTCAACACCGGGGAGCTGTTTTTT. This gives the protein CSARGTLNTGELFF.

This clonotype was counted ten times or more. The V and J genes are TRBV4-1 and TRBJ2-4, with a weak D call TRBD1 (5 bases). The CDR3 spans 17 residues. Trimming left V 1 base short and J 5 bases short, with 18 bases between. The germline V gene has CDR1 MGHRA and CDR2 YSYEKL. In nucleotides, the CDR3 is TGCGCCAGCAGCCAAGTGCCAACGGACAACCCCCAAAACATTCAGTACTTC. It yields the protein CASSQVPTDNPQNIQYF.

Only one count was recorded for this clonotype. CDR3 amino acids: CASSAAGDSYEQYF. As DNA, the CDR3 is TGTGCCAGCAGCGCGGCGGGGGACAGCTACGAGCAGTACTTC. The chain joins TRBV9 to TRBJ2-7; the D call may be TRBD1 or TRBD2 (7 bases each). This CDR3 region has 14 residues. V gave up 3 bases and J gave up 3 bases, with 13 bases separating them. Germline V gene lookup returns CDR1 SGDLS and CDR2 YYNGEE. The whole variable domain, filled in from reference TRBV9 and TRBJ2-7, reads DSGVTQTPKHLITATGQRVTLRCSPRSGDLSVYWYQQSLDQGLQFLIQYYNGEERAKGNILERFSAQQFPDLHSELNLSSLELGDSALYFCASSAAGDSYEQYFGPGTRLTVT.

Judged by abundance, this clonotype is medium-sized. The chain is built from TRBV20-1 and TRBJ2-5; no clear D. Per germline, CDR1 DFQATT and CDR2 SNEGSKA (reference sequence). V was cut by 6 bases and J by 7 bases, with 12 bases left in between. The CDR3 has 11 residues. The CDR3 coding sequence is TGCAGTGCCACCACCCTAGGGACCCAGTACTTC. The encoded protein is CSATTLGTQYF.

This clonotype showed up many times. The chain links TRBV5-6 to TRBJ2-1; 8 bases are shared with TRBD2. The CDR3 sequence is 15 residues long. With 3 bases clipped from V and 5 bases from J, the junction kept 7 bases outside the gene matches. Germline V gene sequence: CDR1 SGHDT, CDR2 YYEEEE. The CDR3: CASSWGLAGDNEQFF. The CDR3 region has the DNA TGTGCCAGCAGCTGGGGCCTAGCGGGCGACAATGAGCAGTTCTTC.